This T cell receptor (beta chain) was recovered during a study of CD8 T cells in ankylosing spondylitis. Quantitative 5'-RACE was performed with molecular barcodes, and it yielded the TCR beta libraries. TCRdb re-derived calls from the 5' RACE reads in MiXCR, one entry per CDR3 protein. Among hundreds of thousands of distinct CDR3 sequences listed, approximately 7.6% were seen once. The study's findings and limits: Certain motif variants had earlier been reported in reactive arthritis synovial fluid and blood. In ankylosing spondylitis blood, a motif of seven or eight highly homologous TCR beta variants appeared characteristic.

This clonotype appeared many times. As yet, its antigen is unknown. V lost 5 bases and J lost 4; bases outside the gene matches: 5. Germline CDR1 SGHRS, CDR2 YFSETQ. The CDR3 contains 14 residues. The sequencing sample was made of blood, either unsorted or a sorted T cell fraction (not recorded which). The chain employs TRBV5-1 and TRBJ2-3; 9 positions agree with TRBD2. The receptor was derived from a female donor with ankylosing spondylitis or in good health (not recorded which). CDR3 sequence: CASRETSGSDTQYF. The CDR3 DNA reads TGCGCCAGCAGAGAGACTAGCGGTTCAGATACGCAGTATTTT.